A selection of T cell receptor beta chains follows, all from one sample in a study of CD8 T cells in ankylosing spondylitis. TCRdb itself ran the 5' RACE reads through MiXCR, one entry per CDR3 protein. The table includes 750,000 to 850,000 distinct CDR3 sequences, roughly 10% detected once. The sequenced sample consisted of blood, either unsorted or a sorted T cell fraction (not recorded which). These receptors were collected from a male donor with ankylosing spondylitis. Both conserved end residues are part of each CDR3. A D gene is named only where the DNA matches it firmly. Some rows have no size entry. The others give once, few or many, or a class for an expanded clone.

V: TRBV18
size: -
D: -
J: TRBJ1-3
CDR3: CASSPPVLSGNTIYF
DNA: TGTGCCAGCTCACCACCGGTCCTCTCTGGAAACACCATATATTTT

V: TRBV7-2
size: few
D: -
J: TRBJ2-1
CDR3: CASSPQRGMGQFF
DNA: TGTGCCAGCAGCCCTCAACGGGGGATGGGGCAGTTCTTC

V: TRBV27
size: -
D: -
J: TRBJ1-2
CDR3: CASSGGTLLNYGYTF
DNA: TGTGCCAGCAGTGGGGGGACGCTGCTGAACTATGGCTACACCTTC

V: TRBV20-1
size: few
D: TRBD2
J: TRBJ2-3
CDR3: CSARRGLAGMVDTQYF
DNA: TGCAGTGCTAGAAGGGGACTAGCGGGAATGGTAGATACGCAGTATTTT

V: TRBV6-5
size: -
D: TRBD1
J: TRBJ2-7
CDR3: CASSYSAGQGTLSF
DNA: TGTGCCAGCAGTTACTCAGCCGGACAGGGTACCCTTAGCTTC

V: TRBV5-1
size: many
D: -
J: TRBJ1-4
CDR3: CASSGGTRDEKLFF
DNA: TGCGCCAGCAGCGGCGGAACCAGAGATGAAAAACTGTTTTTT

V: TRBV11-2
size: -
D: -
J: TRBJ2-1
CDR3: CASRSIRSSYNEQFF
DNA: TGTGCCAGCAGATCAATCAGGAGCTCCTACAATGAGCAGTTCTTC

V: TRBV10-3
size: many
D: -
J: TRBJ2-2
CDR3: CAIRSGHNTGELFF
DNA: TGTGCCATCAGATCGGGCCACAACACCGGGGAGCTGTTTTTT

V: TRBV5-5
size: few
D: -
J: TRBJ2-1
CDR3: CASSLPGLNEQFF
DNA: TGTGCCAGCAGCTTACCAGGGCTCAATGAGCAGTTCTTC

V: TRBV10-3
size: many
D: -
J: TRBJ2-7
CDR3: CAISDTYEQYF
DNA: TGTGCCATCAGTGACACCTACGAGCAGTACTTC

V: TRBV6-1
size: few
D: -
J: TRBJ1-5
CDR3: CASSDEPGLLNQPQHF
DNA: TGTGCCAGCAGTGACGAACCGGGACTTTTGAATCAGCCCCAGCATTTT

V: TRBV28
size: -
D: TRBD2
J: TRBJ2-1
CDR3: CASSLYGRGGNEQFF
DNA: TGTGCCAGCAGTTTATACGGGAGGGGGGGCAATGAGCAGTTCTTC

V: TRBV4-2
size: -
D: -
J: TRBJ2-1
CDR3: CASSQGFPLANEQFF
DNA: TGTGCCAGCAGCCAAGGGTTCCCTTTAGCCAATGAGCAGTTCTTC

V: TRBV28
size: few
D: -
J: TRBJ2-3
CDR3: CASSQPGDTQYF
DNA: TGTGCCAGCAGTCAGCCCGGAGATACGCAGTATTTT

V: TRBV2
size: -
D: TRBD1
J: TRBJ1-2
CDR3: CASSVGRTGISYTF
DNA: TGTGCCAGCAGTGTTGGTCGGACAGGGATAAGCTACACCTTC

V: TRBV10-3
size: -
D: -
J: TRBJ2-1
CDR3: CAIRGSLGEQFF
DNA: TGTGCCATCAGGGGCAGCCTGGGGGAGCAGTTCTTC

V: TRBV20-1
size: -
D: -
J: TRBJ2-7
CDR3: CSAREIWGSYEQYF
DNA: TGCAGTGCACGGGAAATCTGGGGGAGTTACGAGCAGTACTTC

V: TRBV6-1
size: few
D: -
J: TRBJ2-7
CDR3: CASAVAWGYEQYF
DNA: TGTGCCAGCGCCGTGGCCTGGGGGTACGAGCAGTACTTC

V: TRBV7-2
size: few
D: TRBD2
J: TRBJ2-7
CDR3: CASSLMAGTSAGGEQYF
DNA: TGTGCCAGCAGCTTAATGGCCGGGACTAGCGCTGGGGGGGAGCAGTACTTC

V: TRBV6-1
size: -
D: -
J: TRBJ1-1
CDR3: CASSSYRGRKGRTEAFF
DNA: TGTGCCAGCAGCTCCTATCGGGGCCGCAAGGGAAGGACTGAAGCTTTCTTT

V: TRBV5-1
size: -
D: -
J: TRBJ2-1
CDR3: CASSFVSSSYNEQFF
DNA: TGCGCCAGCAGCTTTGTTTCCAGCTCCTACAATGAGCAGTTCTTC

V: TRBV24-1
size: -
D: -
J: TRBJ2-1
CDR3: CATSDPTVGSSYNEQFF
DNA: TGTGCCACCAGTGATCCGACCGTCGGGAGCTCCTACAATGAGCAGTTCTTC

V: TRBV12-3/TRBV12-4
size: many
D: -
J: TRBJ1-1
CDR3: CASSGRTGGRTEAFF
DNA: TGTGCCAGCAGTGGGAGAACCGGGGGGCGAACTGAAGCTTTCTTT

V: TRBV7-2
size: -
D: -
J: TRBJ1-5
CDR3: CASSLQLTRHQPQHF
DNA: TGTGCCAGCAGCTTACAGTTGACCAGGCATCAGCCCCAGCATTTT

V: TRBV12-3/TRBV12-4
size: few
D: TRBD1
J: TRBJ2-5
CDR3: CASKHGDRYQETQYF
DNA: TGTGCCAGCAAACACGGGGACAGATATCAAGAGACCCAGTACTTC

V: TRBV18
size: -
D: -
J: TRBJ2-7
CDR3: CASSPYTRTSSYEQYF
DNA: TGTGCCAGCTCACCATATACCAGAACAAGCTCCTACGAGCAGTACTTC

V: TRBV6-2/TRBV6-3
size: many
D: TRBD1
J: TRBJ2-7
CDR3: CASSEQGAVTYEQYF
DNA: TGTGCCAGCAGTGAACAGGGGGCCGTCACCTACGAGCAGTACTTC

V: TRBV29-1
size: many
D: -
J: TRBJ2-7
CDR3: CSVLRGLDGSYEQYF
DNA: TGCAGCGTCCTGAGGGGGTTAGACGGATCCTACGAGCAGTACTTC

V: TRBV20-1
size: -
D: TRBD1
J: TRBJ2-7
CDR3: CSAKDRGLGEQYF
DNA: TGCAGTGCTAAGGACAGGGGGCTAGGTGAGCAGTACTTC

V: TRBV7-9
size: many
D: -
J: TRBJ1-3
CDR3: CASSLIGNTIYF
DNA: TGTGCCAGCAGCTTAATTGGAAACACCATATATTTT

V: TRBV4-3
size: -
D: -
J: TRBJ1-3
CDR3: CASSQSRGTLGNTIYF
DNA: TGCGCCAGCAGCCAAAGTAGGGGTACCCTTGGAAACACCATATATTTT

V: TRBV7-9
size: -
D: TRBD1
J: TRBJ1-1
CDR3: CASSVGTVTEAFF
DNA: TGTGCCAGCAGCGTCGGGACAGTCACTGAAGCTTTCTTT

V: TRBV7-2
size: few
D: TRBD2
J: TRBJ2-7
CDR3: CASSFGTSGEQYF
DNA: TGTGCCAGCAGCTTCGGGACTAGTGGTGAGCAGTACTTC

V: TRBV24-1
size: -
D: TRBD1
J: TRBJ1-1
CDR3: CATSDADRGGTEAFF
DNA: TGTGCCACCAGTGATGCCGACAGGGGAGGAACTGAAGCTTTCTTT

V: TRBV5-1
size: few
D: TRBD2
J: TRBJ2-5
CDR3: CASRGLAEETQYF
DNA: TGCGCCAGCAGAGGACTAGCGGAAGAGACCCAGTACTTC

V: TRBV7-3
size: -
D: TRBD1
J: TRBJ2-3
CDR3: CASSLDSRGQVQYF
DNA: TGTGCCAGCAGCCTTGATAGCAGGGGGCAGGTGCAGTATTTT

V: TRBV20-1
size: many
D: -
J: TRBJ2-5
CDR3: CSSFHRDGETQYF
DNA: TGCAGTTCTTTTCACAGGGATGGGGAGACCCAGTACTTC

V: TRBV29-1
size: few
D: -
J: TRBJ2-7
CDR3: CSVARDTRYEQYF
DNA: TGCAGCGTAGCCCGGGACACCCGCTACGAGCAGTACTTC

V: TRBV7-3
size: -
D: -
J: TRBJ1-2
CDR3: CASSLDGRGYTF
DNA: TGTGCCAGCAGCTTGGACGGTAGGGGCTACACCTTC

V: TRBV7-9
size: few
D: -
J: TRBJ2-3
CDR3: CASSWRTSDTQYF
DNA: TGTGCCAGCAGCTGGCGTACTTCAGATACGCAGTATTTT

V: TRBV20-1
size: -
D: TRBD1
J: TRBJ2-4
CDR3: CSASPWDRGPIQYF
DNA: TGCAGTGCTTCTCCATGGGACAGGGGTCCCATTCAGTACTTC

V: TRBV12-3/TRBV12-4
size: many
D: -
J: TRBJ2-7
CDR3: CASRSGTASSYEQYF
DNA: TGTGCCAGCAGATCAGGCACGGCGAGCTCCTACGAGCAGTACTTC

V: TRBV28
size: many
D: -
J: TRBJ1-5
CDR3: CASSPVGPQHF
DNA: TGTGCCAGCAGTCCGGTCGGGCCCCAGCATTTT

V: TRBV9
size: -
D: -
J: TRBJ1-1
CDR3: CASSAGPFTTEAFF
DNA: TGTGCCAGCAGCGCGGGGCCGTTTACCACTGAAGCTTTCTTT

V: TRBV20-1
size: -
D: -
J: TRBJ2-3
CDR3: CSARATPSTDTQYF
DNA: TGCAGTGCTAGAGCTACTCCAAGCACAGATACGCAGTATTTT

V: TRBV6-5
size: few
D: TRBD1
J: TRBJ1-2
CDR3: CASSYNPSGTGDGYTF
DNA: TGTGCCAGCAGTTACAATCCCTCCGGGACAGGAGATGGCTACACCTTC

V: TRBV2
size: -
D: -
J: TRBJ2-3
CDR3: CASSEALWGDTQYF
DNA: TGTGCCAGCAGTGAAGCGCTTTGGGGAGATACGCAGTATTTT

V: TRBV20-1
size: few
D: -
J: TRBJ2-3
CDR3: CSAKRGGGSDTQYF
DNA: TGCAGTGCTAAAAGGGGCGGAGGATCAGATACGCAGTATTTT

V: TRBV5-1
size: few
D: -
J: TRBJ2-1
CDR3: CASSLGGSGNHNEQFF
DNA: TGCGCCAGCAGCTTGGGAGGTAGCGGAAACCACAATGAGCAGTTCTTC

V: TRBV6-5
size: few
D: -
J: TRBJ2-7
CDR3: CASSYYTKRFSYEQYF
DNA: TGTGCCAGCAGTTACTACACAAAGCGGTTCTCCTACGAGCAGTACTTC

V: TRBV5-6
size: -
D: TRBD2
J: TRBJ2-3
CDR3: CASSFRTSGRGDTQYF
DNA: TGTGCCAGCAGCTTTCGGACTAGCGGGAGGGGAGATACGCAGTATTTT

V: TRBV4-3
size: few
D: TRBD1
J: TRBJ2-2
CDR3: CASSQDRVLAGELFF
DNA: TGCGCCAGCAGTCAAGACAGGGTGCTCGCCGGGGAGCTGTTTTTT

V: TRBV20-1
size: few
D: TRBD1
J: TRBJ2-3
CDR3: CSAMDRVGDTQYF
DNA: TGCAGTGCTATGGACAGGGTAGGGGATACGCAGTATTTT

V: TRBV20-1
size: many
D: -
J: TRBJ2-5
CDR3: CSARDLGRETQYF
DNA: TGCAGTGCTAGAGATCTGGGGCGGGAGACCCAGTACTTC

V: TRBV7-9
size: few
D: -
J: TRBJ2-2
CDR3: CASSLEGELFF
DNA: TGTGCCAGCAGCTTAGAAGGGGAGCTGTTTTTT

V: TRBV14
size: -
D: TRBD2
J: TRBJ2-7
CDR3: CASSGWQGGSYEQYF
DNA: TGTGCCAGCAGCGGTTGGCAGGGAGGGTCCTACGAGCAGTACTTC

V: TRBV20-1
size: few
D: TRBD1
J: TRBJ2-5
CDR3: CSADYRGGETQYF
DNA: TGCAGTGCAGACTACAGGGGTGGGGAGACCCAGTACTTC

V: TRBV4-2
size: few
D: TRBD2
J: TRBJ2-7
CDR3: CASSQGPSGTEYEQYF
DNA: TGTGCCAGCAGCCAAGGGCCTAGCGGGACCGAGTACGAGCAGTACTTC

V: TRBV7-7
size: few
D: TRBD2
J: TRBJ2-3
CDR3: CASSRTSGMDTQYF
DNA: TGTGCTAGCAGCCGGACTAGCGGGATGGATACGCAGTATTTT